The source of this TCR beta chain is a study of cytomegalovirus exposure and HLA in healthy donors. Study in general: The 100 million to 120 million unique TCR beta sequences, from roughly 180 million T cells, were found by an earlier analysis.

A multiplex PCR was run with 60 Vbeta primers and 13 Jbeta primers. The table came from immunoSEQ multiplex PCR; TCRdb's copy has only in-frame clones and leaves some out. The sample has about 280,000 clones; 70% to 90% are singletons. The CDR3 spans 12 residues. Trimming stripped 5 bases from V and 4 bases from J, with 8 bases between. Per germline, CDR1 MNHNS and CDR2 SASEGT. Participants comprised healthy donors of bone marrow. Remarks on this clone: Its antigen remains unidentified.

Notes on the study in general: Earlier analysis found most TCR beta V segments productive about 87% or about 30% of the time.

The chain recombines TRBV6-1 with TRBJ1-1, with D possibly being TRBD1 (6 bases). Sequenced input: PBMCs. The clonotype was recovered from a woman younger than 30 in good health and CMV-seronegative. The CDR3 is CASSSRGTEAFF. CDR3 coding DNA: TGTGCCAGCAGTTCCAGGGGCACTGAAGCTTTCTTT.